These 8 T cell receptor beta chains came from one sample sequenced in a study of blood T cells in healthy people across ages (dated by TCRdb to the mid-2010s). Library construction relied on 5' RACE. Reads for this sample came from an Illumina HiSeq 2500. The second PCR ran for about 6 to 11 cycles and used a J-beta primer mix along with a sample-barcoded 5' primer. The public reads were reprocessed in TCRdb via fastp at Q25 and MiXCR, keeping in-frame beta chains. All rows with the same CDR3 protein become a single entry with the most common DNA and genes. The sample contains about 1.8 million distinct CDR3 sequences, about 49% of them found a single time. 2.1% of the sample rests with the top ten. The sample taken for sequencing was blood. Receptors originate from a woman in her thirties or forties in good health.

The gene calls are TRBV7-2 and TRBJ1-2; no definite D call. The CDR3 totals 12 residues. Trimming removed 5 bases at V and 8 bases at J, with 12 bases between. Germline assignment: CDR1 SGHTA and CDR2 FQGNSA. This CDR3 reads CASSPAGVGYTF. The CDR3 DNA is TGTGCCAGCAGCCCGGCCGGGGTCGGCTACACCTTC.

The chain is built from TRBV11-1 and TRBJ2-5, with 9 nucleotides matching TRBD2. Looked up from germline, CDR1 is SGHAT and CDR2 is FQDESV (reference sequence). Trimming took 5 bases from V and 12 from J; bases not matched to a gene: 10. The CDR3 is 13 residues long. CDR3 sequence: CASSLQRGARKYF. The CDR3 DNA follows: TGTGCCAGCAGCCTCCAGCGGGGGGCTCGAAAGTACTTC.

This clonotype was seen a handful of times. The V call is TRBV6-5, the J call TRBJ1-2; D remains unclear. Germline V gives CDR1 MNHEY, CDR2 SVGAGI. Trimming pared 6 bases from V and 4 bases from J, leaving 12 bases between. The length of the CDR3 is 13 residues. CDR3 region: CASRSMGSYGYTF. The DNA for the CDR3 is TGTGCCAGCAGGTCGATGGGGTCCTATGGCTACACCTTC.

This chain uses TRBV20-1 with TRBJ2-1; no firm D call. Trimming removed 2 bases from V and 4 bases from J, with 12 bases in between. Germline values: CDR1 DFQATT, CDR2 SNEGSKA (reference sequence). This CDR3 has 14 residues. CDR3 amino acids: CSARTITAYNEQFF. The CDR3 DNA reads TGCAGTGCTAGAACAATCACTGCTTACAATGAGCAGTTCTTC.

The chain uses TRBV5-6 and TRBJ2-1, with 7 bases identical to TRBD2. The CDR3 spans 15 residues. V shed 4 bases and J 6 bases; nucleotides not matched to a gene: 10. The V gene's germline CDR1 is SGHDT and CDR2 YYEEEE. CDR3: CASSRGQRGFNEQFF. Here the CDR3 DNA reads TGTGCCAGCAGCCGTGGGCAGCGGGGTTTCAATGAGCAGTTCTTC.

This clonotype came up a few times. The V gene is TRBV20-1, the J gene TRBJ2-5; D is undetermined. The germline V and J ends were trimmed by 2 bases and 0 bases, with 7 bases remaining between them. This CDR3 spans 13 amino acids. Per germline, CDR1 DFQATT and CDR2 SNEGSKA (reference sequence). The CDR3 DNA is TGCAGTGCTAGAAGGAAGTACCAAGAGACCCAGTACTTC. Protein sequence: CSARRKYQETQYF.

The rearrangement uses TRBV5-6 and TRBJ2-5; 14 positions agree with TRBD2. Looked up from germline, CDR1 is SGHDT and CDR2 is YYEEEE. The CDR3 is 19 residues long. V lost 4 bases to trimming and J lost 1 base; unmatched junction nucleotides: 12. The CDR3 is CASSRSPGLAGELQETQYF. CDR3 nucleotide sequence: TGTGCCAGCAGCCGATCACCGGGACTAGCGGGGGAGCTCCAAGAGACCCAGTACTTC. Full variable domain (missing parts from reference TRBV5-6 and TRBJ2-5): DAGVTQSPTHLIKTRGQQVTLRCSPKSGHDTVSWYQQALGQGPQFIFQYYEEEERQRGNFPDRFSGHQFPNYSSELNVNALLLGDSALYLCASSRSPGLAGELQETQYFGPGTRLLVL.

The V and J genes are TRBV4-1 and TRBJ1-6, with unresolved D. Germline V gene lookup returns CDR1 MGHRA and CDR2 YSYEKL. CDR3 length: 13 residues. The V end was cut by 2 bases, the J end by 7 bases, with 6 bases between. CDR3 bases: TGCGCCAGCAGCCAATCCATGAATTCACCCCTCCACTTT. It encodes CASSQSMNSPLHF.